A selection of T cell receptor beta chains follows, all from one sample in a study of identical twins. TCRdb redid the calling of the 5' RACE reads with MiXCR, one entry per CDR3 protein. The sample yields some 200,000 distinct CDR3 sequences, about 7.5% seen once. These records were also assigned to another study, of yellow fever vaccine responses in identical twins.

Input material: memory (CD45RO+) T cells sorted from blood. The receptors originated from a woman under 30 in good health. Both conserved end residues are part of each CDR3. D genes are given only for firm matches. Rows give clone size only sometimes, using once, few, many, or a class for an expanded clone.

J	V	size	length	D	CDR3	DNA
TRBJ2-1	TRBV28	many	15	NA	CASSFPSMTQNEQFF	TGTGCCAGCAGTTTCCCCTCGATGACCCAGAATGAGCAGTTCTTC
TRBJ2-7	TRBV5-6	NA	17	TRBD2	CASSLFGLAGVRDEQYF	TGTGCCAGCAGCTTGTTCGGACTAGCGGGAGTACGGGACGAGCAGTACTTC
TRBJ2-2	TRBV9	many	17	NA	CASSVGSGRGGIGELFF	TGTGCCAGCAGCGTAGGATCCGGCAGGGGTGGGATCGGGGAGCTGTTTTTT
TRBJ1-4	TRBV27	NA	15	NA	CASSFEAGYNEKLFF	TGTGCCAGCAGTTTCGAGGCGGGCTATAATGAAAAACTGTTTTTT
TRBJ2-7	TRBV2	many	11	NA	CASREFYEQYF	TGTGCCAGCAGGGAATTCTACGAGCAGTACTTC
TRBJ2-1	TRBV10-3	many	13	TRBD1	CAVTGGSYNEQFF	TGTGCCGTGACAGGGGGCTCCTACAATGAGCAGTTCTTC
TRBJ1-1	TRBV20-1	NA	12	NA	CSVSQGPPEAFF	TGCAGTGTTAGCCAGGGGCCCCCTGAAGCTTTCTTT
TRBJ2-2	TRBV5-6	many	13	NA	CASSRRVAGELFF	TGTGCCAGCAGCAGGAGGGTGGCCGGGGAGCTGTTTTTT
TRBJ2-1	TRBV6-2/TRBV6-3	NA	14	NA	CASSYSSVSWEQFF	TGTGCCAGCAGTTACTCTTCCGTGAGCTGGGAGCAGTTCTTC
TRBJ1-6	TRBV20-1	NA	16	TRBD1	CSATKDRGFLNSPLHF	TGCAGTGCTACCAAGGACAGGGGATTTCTTAATTCACCCCTCCACTTT
TRBJ2-1	TRBV21-1	few	16	NA	CASSKEPGVGGNEQFF	TGTGCCAGCAGCAAAGAACCGGGGGTAGGTGGGAATGAGCAGTTCTTC
TRBJ2-7	TRBV4-3	many	16	TRBD1	CASSQASTGSSYEQYF	TGCGCCAGCAGCCAAGCGTCGACAGGGTCGTCCTACGAGCAGTACTTC
TRBJ1-1	TRBV7-6	many	13	NA	CASSAPGALKAFF	TGTGCCAGCAGCGCGCCGGGGGCCCTCAAAGCTTTCTTT
TRBJ2-5	TRBV6-1	many	14	NA	CASSDRGGPETQYF	TGTGCCAGCAGTGACAGGGGAGGCCCAGAGACCCAGTACTTC
TRBJ1-6	TRBV20-1	many	15	TRBD1	CSARPDRGFNSPLHF	TGCAGTGCCCGCCCCGACAGGGGCTTCAATTCACCCCTCCACTTT
TRBJ2-3	TRBV11-2	NA	14	TRBD2	CASNPAGITDTQYF	TGTGCCAGCAACCCAGCGGGGATCACAGATACGCAGTATTTT